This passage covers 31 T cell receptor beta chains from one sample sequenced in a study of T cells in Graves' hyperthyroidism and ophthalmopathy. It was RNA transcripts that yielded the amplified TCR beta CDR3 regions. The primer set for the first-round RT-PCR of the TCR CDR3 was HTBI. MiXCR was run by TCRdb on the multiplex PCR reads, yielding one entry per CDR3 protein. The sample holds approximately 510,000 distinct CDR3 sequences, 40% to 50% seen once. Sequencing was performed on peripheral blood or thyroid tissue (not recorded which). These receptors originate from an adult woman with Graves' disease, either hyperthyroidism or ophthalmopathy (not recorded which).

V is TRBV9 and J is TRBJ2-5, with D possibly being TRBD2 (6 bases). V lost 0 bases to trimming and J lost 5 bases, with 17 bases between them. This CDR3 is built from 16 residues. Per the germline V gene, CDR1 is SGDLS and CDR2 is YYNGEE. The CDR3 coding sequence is TGTGCCAGCAGCGTAGCTTACGGAGGGAGAATGGAGACCCAGTACTTC. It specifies CASSVAYGGRMETQYF. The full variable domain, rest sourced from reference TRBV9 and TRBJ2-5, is DSGVTQTPKHLITATGQRVTLRCSPRSGDLSVYWYQQSLDQGLQFLIQYYNGEERAKGNILERFSAQQFPDLHSELNLSSLELGDSALYFCASSVAYGGRMETQYFGPGTRLLVL.

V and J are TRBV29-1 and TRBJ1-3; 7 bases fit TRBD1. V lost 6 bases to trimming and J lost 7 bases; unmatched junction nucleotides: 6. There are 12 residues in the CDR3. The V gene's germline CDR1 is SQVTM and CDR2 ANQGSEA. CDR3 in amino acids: CSVAGQVNTIYF. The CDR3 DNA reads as TGCAGCGTAGCCGGACAGGTGAACACCATATATTTT.

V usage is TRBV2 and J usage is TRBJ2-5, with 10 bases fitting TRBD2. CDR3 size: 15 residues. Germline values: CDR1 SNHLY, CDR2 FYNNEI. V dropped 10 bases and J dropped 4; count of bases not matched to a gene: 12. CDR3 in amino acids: CATQRESGRGETQYF. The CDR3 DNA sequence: TGTGCCACTCAACGGGAGAGCGGGAGGGGAGAGACCCAGTACTTC.

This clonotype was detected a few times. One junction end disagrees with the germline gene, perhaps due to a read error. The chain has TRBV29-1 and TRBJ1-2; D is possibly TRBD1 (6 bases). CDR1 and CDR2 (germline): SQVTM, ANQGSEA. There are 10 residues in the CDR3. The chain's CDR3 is CSVAVDRRAF. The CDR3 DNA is TGCAGCGTTGCGGTCGACAGGCGGGCCTTC.

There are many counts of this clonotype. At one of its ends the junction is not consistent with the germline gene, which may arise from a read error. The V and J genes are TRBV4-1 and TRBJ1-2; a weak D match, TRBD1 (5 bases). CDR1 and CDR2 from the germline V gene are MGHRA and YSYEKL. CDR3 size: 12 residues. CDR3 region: CASSLGLYGYTF. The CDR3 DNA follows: TGTGCCAGCAGCTTGGGGCTCTATGGCTACACCTTC.

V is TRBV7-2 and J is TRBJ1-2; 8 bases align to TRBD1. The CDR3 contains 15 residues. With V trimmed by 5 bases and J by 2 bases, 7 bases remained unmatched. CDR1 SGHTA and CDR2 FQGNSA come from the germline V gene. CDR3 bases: TGTGCCAGCAGCCTAAGTGGACAGGGAAACTATGGCTACACCTTC. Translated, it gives CASSLSGQGNYGYTF. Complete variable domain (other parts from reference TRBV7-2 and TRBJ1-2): GAGVSQSPSNKVTEKGKDVELRCDPISGHTALYWYRQSLGQGLEFLIYFQGNSAPDKSGLPSDRFSAERTGGSVSTLTIQRTQQEDSAVYLCASSLSGQGNYGYTFGSGTRLTVV.

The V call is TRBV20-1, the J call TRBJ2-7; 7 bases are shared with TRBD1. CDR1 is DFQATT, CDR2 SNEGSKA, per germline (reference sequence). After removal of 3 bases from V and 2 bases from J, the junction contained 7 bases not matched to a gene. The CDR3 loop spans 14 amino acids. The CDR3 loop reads CSARTGTATYEQYF. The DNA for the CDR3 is TGCAGTGCTAGGACCGGGACAGCGACCTACGAGCAGTACTTC.

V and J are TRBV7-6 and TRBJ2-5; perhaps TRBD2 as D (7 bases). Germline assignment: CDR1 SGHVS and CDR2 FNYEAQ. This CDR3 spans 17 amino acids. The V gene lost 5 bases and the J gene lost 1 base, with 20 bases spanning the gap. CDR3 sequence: CASSPGGRPSGQETQYF. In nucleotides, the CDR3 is TGTGCCAGCAGCCCCGGGGGCAGACCTAGCGGCCAAGAGACCCAGTACTTC.

The CDR3 DNA reads as TGTGCCAGCAGCGTCGGGACAGGCGAAGTGCTAAATTCACCCCTCCACTTT. Encoded protein: CASSVGTGEVLNSPLHF. The V gene is TRBV13, the J gene TRBJ1-6; 8 bases map to TRBD1. Germline values: CDR1 PRHDT, CDR2 FYEKMQ (reference sequence). The junction had 13 bases not matched to a gene; V was cut back by 5 bases and J by 7 bases. The length of the CDR3 is 17 residues. The variable domain in full, with the rest retrieved from reference TRBV13 and TRBJ1-6, is AAGVIQSPRHLIKEKRETATLKCYPIPRHDTVYWYQQGPGQDPQFLISFYEKMQSDKGSIPDRFSAQQFSDYHSELNMSSLELGDSALYFCASSVGTGEVLNSPLHFGNGTRLTVT.

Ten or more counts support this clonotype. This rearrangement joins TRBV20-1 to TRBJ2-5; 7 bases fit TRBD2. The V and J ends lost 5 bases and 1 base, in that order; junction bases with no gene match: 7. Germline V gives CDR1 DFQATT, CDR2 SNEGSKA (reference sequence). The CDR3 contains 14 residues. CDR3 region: CSALKTSAQETQYF. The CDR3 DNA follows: TGCAGTGCTTTGAAAACTAGCGCCCAAGAGACCCAGTACTTC.

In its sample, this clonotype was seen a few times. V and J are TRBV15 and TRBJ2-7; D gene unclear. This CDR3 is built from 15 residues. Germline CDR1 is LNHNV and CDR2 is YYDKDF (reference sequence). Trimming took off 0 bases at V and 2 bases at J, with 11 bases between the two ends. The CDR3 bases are TGTGCCACCAGCAGAGATATAGGCGTTACCTACGAGCAGTACTTC. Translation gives CATSRDIGVTYEQYF.

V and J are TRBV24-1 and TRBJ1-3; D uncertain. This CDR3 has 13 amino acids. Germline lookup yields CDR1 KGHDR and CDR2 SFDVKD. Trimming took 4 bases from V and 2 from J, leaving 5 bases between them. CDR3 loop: CATSDIPGNTIYF. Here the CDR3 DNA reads TGTGCCACCAGTGACATACCTGGAAACACCATATATTTT.

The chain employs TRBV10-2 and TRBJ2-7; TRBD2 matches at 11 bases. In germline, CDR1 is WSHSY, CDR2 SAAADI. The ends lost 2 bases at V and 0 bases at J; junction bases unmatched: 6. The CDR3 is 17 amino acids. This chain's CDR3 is CASSETSGRYRSYEQYF. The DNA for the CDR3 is TGCGCCAGCAGTGAGACTAGCGGGAGATATCGCTCCTACGAGCAGTACTTC.

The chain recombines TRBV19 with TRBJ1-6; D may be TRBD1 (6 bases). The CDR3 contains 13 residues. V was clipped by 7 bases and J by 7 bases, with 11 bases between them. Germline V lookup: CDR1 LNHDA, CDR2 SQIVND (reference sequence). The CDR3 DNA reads TGTGCCAGTATCGGACAGCCGAATTCACCCCTCCACTTT. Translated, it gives CASIGQPNSPLHF.

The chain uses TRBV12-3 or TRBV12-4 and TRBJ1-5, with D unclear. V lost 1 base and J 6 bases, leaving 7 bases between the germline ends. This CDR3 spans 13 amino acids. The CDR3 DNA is TGTGCCAGCAGTTTAGGGGAGATTCAGCCCCAGCATTTT. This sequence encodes CASSLGEIQPQHF.

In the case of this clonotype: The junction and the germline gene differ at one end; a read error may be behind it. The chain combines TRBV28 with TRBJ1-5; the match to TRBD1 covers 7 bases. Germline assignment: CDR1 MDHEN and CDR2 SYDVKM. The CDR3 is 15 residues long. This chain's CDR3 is CATSDFRQGYQPQHF. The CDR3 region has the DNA TGTGCCACCAGTGATTTTCGACAGGGATACCAGCCCCAGCATTTT.

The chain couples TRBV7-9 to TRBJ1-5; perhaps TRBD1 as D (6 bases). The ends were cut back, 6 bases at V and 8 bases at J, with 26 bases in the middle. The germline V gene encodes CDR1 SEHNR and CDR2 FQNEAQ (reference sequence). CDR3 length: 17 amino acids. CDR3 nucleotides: TGTGCCAGCAGTTCCAACGACCCAAACAGGGTAGGGAAGCCCCAGCATTTT. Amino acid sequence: CASSSNDPNRVGKPQHF.

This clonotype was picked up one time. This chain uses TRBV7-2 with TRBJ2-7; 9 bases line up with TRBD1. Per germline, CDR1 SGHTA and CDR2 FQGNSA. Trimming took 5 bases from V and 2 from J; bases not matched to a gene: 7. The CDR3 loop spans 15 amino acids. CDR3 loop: CASSEGTGKTYEQYF. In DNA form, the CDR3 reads TGTGCCAGCAGCGAAGGGACAGGGAAGACCTACGAGCAGTACTTC.

This CDR3 reads CSVFGGGMNTEAFF. The CDR3 DNA reads TGCAGTGTTTTTGGCGGGGGAATGAACACTGAAGCTTTCTTT. The chain employs TRBV20-1 and TRBJ1-1; D is perhaps TRBD1 (5 bases). This CDR3 region has 14 residues. Per the germline V gene, CDR1 is DFQATT and CDR2 is SNEGSKA (reference sequence). V was pared by 7 bases and J by 0 bases, with 15 bases between.

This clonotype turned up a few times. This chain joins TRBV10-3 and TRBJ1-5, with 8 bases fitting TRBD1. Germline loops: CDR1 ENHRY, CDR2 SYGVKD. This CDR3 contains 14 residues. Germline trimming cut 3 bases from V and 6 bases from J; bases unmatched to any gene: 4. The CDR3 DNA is TGTGCCATCAGTGATGGACAGGGAGGTCAGCCCCAGCATTTT. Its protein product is CAISDGQGGQPQHF.

CDR3: CSATQTQYF. CDR3 DNA: TGCAGTGCTACGCAGACCCAGTACTTC. This chain joins TRBV20-1 and TRBJ2-5; D is unresolved. With 4 bases removed from V and 6 bases from J, the gap between germline ends came to 3 bases. CDR1 DFQATT and CDR2 SNEGSKA come from the germline V gene (reference sequence). CDR3 length: 9 amino acids.

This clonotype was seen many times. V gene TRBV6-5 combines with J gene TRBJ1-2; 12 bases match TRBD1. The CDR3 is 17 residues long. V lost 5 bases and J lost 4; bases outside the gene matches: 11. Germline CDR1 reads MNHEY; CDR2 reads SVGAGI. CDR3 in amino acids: CASSPKAGQGAAYGYTF. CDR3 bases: TGTGCCAGCAGTCCTAAGGCGGGACAGGGGGCGGCCTATGGCTACACCTTC.

The CDR3 loop reads CASSTTPNEKLFF. CDR3 DNA sequence: TGTGCCAGCAGTACGACACCGAATGAAAAACTGTTTTTT. The gene calls are TRBV7-9 and TRBJ1-4; D uncertain. V dropped 6 bases and J dropped 5 bases, with 10 bases sitting between them. CDR1 and CDR2 from the germline V gene are SEHNR and FQNEAQ (reference sequence). This CDR3 contains 13 residues.

DNA of the CDR3: TGTGCCAGCATGGACAGGGGGCAAGATACGCAGTATTTT. This sequence encodes CASMDRGQDTQYF. This chain joins TRBV2 and TRBJ2-3; 11 nucleotides match TRBD1. The germline V gene has CDR1 SNHLY and CDR2 FYNNEI. The CDR3 runs to 13 residues. V was pared by 7 bases and J by 5 bases, with 2 bases of the junction left unmatched.

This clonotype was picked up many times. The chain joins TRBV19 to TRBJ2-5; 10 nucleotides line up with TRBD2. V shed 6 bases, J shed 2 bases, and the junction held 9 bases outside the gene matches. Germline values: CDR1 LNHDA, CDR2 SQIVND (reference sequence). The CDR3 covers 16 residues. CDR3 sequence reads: CASRRQAGGAQETQYF. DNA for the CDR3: TGTGCCAGTAGGCGACAAGCGGGAGGGGCACAAGAGACCCAGTACTTC. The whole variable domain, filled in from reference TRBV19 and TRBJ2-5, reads DGGITQSPKYLFRKEGQNVTLSCEQNLNHDAMYWYRQDPGQGLRLIYYSQIVNDFQKGDIAEGYSVSREKKESFPLTVTSAQKNPTAFYLCASRRQAGGAQETQYFGPGTRLLVL.

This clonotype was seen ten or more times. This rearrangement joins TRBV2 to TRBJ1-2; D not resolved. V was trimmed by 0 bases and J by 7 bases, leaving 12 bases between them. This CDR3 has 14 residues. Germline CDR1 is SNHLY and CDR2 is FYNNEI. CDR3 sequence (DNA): TGTGCCAGCAGTGAAGCGCTTCGTGGGTTTGGCTACACCTTC. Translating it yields CASSEALRGFGYTF.

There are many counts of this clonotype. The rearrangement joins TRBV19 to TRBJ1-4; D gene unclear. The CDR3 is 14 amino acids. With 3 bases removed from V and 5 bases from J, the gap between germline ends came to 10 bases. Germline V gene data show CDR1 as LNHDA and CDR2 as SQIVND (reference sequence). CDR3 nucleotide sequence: TGTGCCAGTAGTATGGTACAGATGAATGAAAAACTGTTTTTT. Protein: CASSMVQMNEKLFF.

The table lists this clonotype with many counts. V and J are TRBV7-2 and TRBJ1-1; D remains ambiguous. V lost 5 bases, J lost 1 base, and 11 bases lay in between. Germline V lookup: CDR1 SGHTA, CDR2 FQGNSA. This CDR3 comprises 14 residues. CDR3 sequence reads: CASSPHPGNTEAFF. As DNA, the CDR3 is TGTGCCAGCAGCCCCCATCCGGGGAACACTGAAGCTTTCTTT. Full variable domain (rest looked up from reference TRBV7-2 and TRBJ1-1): GAGVSQSPSNKVTEKGKDVELRCDPISGHTALYWYRQSLGQGLEFLIYFQGNSAPDKSGLPSDRFSAERTGGSVSTLTIQRTQQEDSAVYLCASSPHPGNTEAFFGQGTRLTVV.

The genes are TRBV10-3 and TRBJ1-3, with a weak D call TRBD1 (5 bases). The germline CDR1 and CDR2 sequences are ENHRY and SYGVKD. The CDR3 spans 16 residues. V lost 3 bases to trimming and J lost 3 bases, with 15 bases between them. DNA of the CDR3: TGTGCCATCAGTGATGGGGCAGGAGGAGGTGGAAACACCATATATTTT. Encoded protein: CAISDGAGGGGNTIYF.

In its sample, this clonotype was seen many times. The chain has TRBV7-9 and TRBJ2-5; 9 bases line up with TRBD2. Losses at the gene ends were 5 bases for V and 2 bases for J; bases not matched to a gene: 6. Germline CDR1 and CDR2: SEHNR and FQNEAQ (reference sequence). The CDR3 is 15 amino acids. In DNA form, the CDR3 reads TGTGCCAGCAGCCGGAGACTAGCGGTACAAGAGACCCAGTACTTC. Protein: CASSRRLAVQETQYF. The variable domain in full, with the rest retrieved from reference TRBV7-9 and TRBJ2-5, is DTGVSQNPRHKITKRGQNVTFRCDPISEHNRLYWYRQTLGQGPEFLTYFQNEAQLEKSRLLSDRFSAERPKGSFSTLEIQRTEQGDSAMYLCASSRRLAVQETQYFGPGTRLLVL.

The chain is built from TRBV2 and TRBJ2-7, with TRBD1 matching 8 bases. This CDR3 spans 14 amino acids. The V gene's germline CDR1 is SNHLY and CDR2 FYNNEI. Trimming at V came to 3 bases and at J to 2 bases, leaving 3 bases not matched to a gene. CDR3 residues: CASSDQGATYEQYF. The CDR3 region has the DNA TGTGCCAGCAGTGATCAGGGGGCAACCTACGAGCAGTACTTC. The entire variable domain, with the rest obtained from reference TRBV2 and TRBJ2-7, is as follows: EPEVTQTPSHQVTQMGQEVILRCVPISNHLYFYWYRQILGQKVEFLVSFYNNEISEKSEIFDDQFSVERPDGSNFTLKIRSTKLEDSAMYFCASSDQGATYEQYFGPGTRLTVT.